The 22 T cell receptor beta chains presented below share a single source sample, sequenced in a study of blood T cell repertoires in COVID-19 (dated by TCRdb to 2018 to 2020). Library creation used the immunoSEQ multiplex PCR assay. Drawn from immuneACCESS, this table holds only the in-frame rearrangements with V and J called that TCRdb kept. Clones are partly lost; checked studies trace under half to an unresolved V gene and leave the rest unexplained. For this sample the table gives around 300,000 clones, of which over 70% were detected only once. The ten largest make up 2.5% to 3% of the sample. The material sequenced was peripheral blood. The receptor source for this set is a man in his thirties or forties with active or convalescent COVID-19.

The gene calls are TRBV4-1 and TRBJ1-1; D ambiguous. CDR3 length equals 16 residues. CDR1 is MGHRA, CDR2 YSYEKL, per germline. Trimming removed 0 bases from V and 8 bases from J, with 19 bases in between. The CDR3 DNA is TGCGCCAGCAGCCAAGAAAACCCGGGAGGGCACCGGGAAGCTTTCTTT. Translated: CASSQENPGGHREAFF.

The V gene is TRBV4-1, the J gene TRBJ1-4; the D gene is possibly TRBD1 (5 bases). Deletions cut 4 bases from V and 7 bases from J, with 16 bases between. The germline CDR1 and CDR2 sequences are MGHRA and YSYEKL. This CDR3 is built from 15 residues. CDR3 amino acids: CASSPMVGAAEKLFF. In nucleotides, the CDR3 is TGCGCCAGCAGCCCCATGGTAGGGGCGGCTGAAAAACTGTTTTTT.

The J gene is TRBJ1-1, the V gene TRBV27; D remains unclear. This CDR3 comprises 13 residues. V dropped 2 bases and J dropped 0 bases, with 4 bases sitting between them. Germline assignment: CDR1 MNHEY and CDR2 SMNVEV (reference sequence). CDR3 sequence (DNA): TGTGCCAGCAGTTTAGGCATGAACACTGAAGCTTTCTTT. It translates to CASSLGMNTEAFF.

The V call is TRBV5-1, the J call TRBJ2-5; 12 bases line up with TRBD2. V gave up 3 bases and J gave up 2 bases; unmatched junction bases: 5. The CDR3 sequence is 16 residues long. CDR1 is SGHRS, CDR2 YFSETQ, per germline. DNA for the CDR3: TGCGCCAGCAGCTCGGGACTAGCGGGCACTCAAGAGACCCAGTACTTC. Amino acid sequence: CASSSGLAGTQETQYF.

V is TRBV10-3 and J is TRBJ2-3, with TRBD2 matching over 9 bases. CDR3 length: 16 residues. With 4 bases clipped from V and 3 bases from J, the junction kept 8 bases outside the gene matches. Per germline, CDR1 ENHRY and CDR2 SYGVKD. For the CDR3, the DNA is TGTGCCATCAGTGGGGGTAGCGGGAGAACGACAGATACGCAGTATTTT. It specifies CAISGGSGRTTDTQYF.

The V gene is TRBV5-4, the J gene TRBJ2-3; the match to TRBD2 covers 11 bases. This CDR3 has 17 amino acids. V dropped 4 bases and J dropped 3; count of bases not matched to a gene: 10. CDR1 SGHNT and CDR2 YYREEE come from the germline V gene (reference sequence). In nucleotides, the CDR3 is TGTGCCAGCAGCCGCCAGACTAGCGGGATAGGTACAGATACGCAGTATTTT. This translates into CASSRQTSGIGTDTQYF.

CDR3 sequence: CASSPGTSGNTGELFF. In DNA, the CDR3 is TGTGCCAGCAGCCCCGGGACTAGCGGGAACACCGGGGAGCTGTTTTTT. The chain has TRBV5-4 and TRBJ2-2; 11 positions match TRBD2. This CDR3 is built from 16 residues. Trimming cost V 4 bases and J 1 base; bases outside gene matches: 3. The germline V gene encodes CDR1 SGHNT and CDR2 YYREEE (reference sequence).

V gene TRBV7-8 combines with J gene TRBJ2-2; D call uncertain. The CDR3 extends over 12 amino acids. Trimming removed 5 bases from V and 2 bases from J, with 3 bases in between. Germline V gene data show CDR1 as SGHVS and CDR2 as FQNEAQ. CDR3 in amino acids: CASSTNTGELFF. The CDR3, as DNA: TGTGCCAGCAGCACAAACACCGGGGAGCTGTTTTTT.

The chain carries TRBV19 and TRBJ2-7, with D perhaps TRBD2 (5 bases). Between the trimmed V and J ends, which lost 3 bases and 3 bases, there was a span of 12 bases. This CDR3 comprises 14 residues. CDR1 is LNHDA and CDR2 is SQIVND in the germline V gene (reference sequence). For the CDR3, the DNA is TGTGCCAGTAGTATTATGGCCGGGGACTACGAGCAGTACTTC. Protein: CASSIMAGDYEQYF.

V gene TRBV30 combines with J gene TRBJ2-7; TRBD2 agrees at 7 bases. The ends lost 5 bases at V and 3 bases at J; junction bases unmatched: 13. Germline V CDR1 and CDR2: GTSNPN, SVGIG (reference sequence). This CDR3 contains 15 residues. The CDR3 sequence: CAWSKGSLAVYEQYF. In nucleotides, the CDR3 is TGTGCCTGGTCTAAGGGTTCCCTAGCGGTCTACGAGCAGTACTTC.

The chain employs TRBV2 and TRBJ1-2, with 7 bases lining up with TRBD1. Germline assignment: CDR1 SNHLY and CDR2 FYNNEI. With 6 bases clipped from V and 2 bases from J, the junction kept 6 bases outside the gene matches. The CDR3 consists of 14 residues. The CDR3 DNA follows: TGTGCCAGCAGAGCGACAGGGCTCAACTATGGCTACACCTTC. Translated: CASRATGLNYGYTF.

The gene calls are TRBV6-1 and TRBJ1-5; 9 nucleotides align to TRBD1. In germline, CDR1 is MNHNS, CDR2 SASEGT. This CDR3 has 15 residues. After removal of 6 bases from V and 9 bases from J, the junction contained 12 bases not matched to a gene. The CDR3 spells CASRGPGDRVMPQHF. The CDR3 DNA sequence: TGTGCCAGCAGGGGACCGGGGGACAGGGTGATGCCCCAGCATTTT.

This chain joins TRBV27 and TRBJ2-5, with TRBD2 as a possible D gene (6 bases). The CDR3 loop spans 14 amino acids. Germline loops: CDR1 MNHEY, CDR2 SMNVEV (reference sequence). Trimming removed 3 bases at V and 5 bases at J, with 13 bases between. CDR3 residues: CASSFERRVETQYF. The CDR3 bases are TGTGCCAGCAGTTTTGAGAGGAGGGTGGAGACCCAGTACTTC.

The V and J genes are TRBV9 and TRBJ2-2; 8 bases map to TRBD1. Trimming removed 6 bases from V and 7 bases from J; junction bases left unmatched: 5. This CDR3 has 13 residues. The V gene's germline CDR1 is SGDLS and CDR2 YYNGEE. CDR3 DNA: TGTGCCAGCACCCAGGGGGCCAACGGGGAGCTGTTTTTT. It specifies CASTQGANGELFF. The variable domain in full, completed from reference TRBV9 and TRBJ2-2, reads DSGVTQTPKHLITATGQRVTLRCSPRSGDLSVYWYQQSLDQGLQFLIQYYNGEERAKGNILERFSAQQFPDLHSELNLSSLELGDSALYFCASTQGANGELFFGEGSRLTVL.

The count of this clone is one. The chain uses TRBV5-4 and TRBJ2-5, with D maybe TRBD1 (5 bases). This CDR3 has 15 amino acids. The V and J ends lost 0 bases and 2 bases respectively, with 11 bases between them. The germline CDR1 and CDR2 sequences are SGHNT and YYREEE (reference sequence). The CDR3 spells CASSLEAGSQETQYF. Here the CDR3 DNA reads TGTGCCAGCAGCTTGGAGGCAGGGTCACAAGAGACCCAGTACTTC.

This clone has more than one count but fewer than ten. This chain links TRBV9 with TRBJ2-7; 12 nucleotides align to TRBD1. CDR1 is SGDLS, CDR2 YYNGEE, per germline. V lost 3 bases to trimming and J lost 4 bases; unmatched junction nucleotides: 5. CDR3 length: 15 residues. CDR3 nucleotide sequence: TGTGCCAGCAGCGAGGGACAGGGGGCGATTTACGAGCAGTACTTC. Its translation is CASSEGQGAIYEQYF.

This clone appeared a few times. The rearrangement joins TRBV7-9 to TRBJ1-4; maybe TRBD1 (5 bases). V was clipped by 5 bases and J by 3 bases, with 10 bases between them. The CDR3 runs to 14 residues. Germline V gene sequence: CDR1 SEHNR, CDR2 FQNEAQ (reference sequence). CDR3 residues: CASSLGLANEKLFF. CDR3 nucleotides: TGTGCCAGCAGCCTGGGACTGGCTAATGAAAAACTGTTTTTT.

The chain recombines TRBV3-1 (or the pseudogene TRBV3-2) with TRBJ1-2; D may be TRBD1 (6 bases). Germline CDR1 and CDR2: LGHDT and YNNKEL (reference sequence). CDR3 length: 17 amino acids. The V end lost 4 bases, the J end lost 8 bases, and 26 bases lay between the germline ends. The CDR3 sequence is CASSPEVYIAGAQGYTF. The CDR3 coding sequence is TGTGCCAGCAGCCCAGAGGTTTATATCGCGGGGGCGCAAGGCTACACCTTC.

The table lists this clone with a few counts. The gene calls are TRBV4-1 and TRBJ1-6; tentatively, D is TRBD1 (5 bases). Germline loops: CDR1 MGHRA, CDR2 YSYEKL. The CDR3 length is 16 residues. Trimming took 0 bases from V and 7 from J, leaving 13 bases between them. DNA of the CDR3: TGCGCCAGCAGCCAAGATATCCAGGGCGCGAATTCACCCCTCCACTTT. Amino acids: CASSQDIQGANSPLHF.

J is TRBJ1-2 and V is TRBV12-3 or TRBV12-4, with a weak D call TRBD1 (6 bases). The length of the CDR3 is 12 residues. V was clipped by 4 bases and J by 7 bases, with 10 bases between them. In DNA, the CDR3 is TGTGCCAGCAGTTCCACAGGGTCTGGCTACACCTTC. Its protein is CASSSTGSGYTF.

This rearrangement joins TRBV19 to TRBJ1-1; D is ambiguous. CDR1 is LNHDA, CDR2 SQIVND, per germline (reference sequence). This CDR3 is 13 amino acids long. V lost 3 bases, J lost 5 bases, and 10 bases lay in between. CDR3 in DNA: TGTGCCAGTAGTATGGGCGGGGTAACTGAAGCTTTCTTT. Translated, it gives CASSMGGVTEAFF.

CDR3 amino acids: CASSIGGRGGELFF. The CDR3 DNA follows: TGTGCCAGTAGTATAGGAGGGCGGGGCGGGGAGCTGTTTTTT. The chain joins TRBV19 to TRBJ2-2, with a tentative D call TRBD2 (6 bases). With 1 base removed from V and 7 bases from J, the gap between germline ends came to 10 bases. The CDR3 extends over 14 amino acids. Germline V gene lookup returns CDR1 LNHDA and CDR2 SQIVND (reference sequence).